These T cell receptor beta chains were read from a single sample in a study of identical twins. A single record per CDR3 protein comes from TCRdb applying MiXCR to the 5' RACE reads. This sample has roughly 280,000 distinct CDR3 sequences; 8% to 9.5% occur once, and the top ten carry around 7.1%. These data are also associated with another study on yellow fever vaccine responses in identical twins.

The sequencing sample was made of CD8+ T cells sorted from blood. These receptor sequences come from a woman between 18 and 30 years old in good health. CDR3s include the opening cysteine and the closing phenylalanine or tryptophan.

v_gene: TRBV7-9
j_gene: TRBJ2-7
CDR3aa: CASSTLGEQYF

v_gene: TRBV7-9
j_gene: TRBJ1-5
CDR3aa: CASSPWTRGDIQPQHF

v_gene: TRBV30
j_gene: TRBJ2-1
CDR3aa: CAWSTGQGTKNEQFF

v_gene: TRBV7-2
j_gene: TRBJ2-7
CDR3aa: CASSPGTLRADEQYF

v_gene: TRBV20-1
j_gene: TRBJ1-2
CDR3aa: CSAREHKGLWYGYTF

v_gene: TRBV7-2
j_gene: TRBJ1-1
CDR3aa: CASSLAGQGSRTEAFF

v_gene: TRBV12-3/TRBV12-4
j_gene: TRBJ2-5
CDR3aa: CASSPGLSALTSGIEETQYF

v_gene: TRBV4-2
j_gene: TRBJ2-7
CDR3aa: CASSQSGTGRVEQYF

v_gene: TRBV11-3
j_gene: TRBJ2-7
CDR3aa: CASSFHTEGQGAYEQYF

v_gene: TRBV27
j_gene: TRBJ2-6
CDR3aa: CASSLFFSGANVLTF

v_gene: TRBV5-1
j_gene: TRBJ2-7
CDR3aa: CASSLVGQLPSSYEQYF

v_gene: TRBV19
j_gene: TRBJ2-1
CDR3aa: CASSAGVSSYNEQFF

v_gene: TRBV28
j_gene: TRBJ2-7
CDR3aa: CASSGRTSGTVEQYF

v_gene: TRBV28
j_gene: TRBJ2-7
CDR3aa: CASSRSSVPYEQYF

v_gene: TRBV7-2
j_gene: TRBJ2-1
CDR3aa: CASSLGLGVKNEQFF

v_gene: TRBV24-1
j_gene: TRBJ2-1
CDR3aa: CATSASPRGEDEQFF

v_gene: TRBV7-9
j_gene: TRBJ2-7
CDR3aa: CASSLAQGGSYEQYF